These 5 T cell receptor beta chains were all obtained from the same sample, sequenced in a study of blood T cells in healthy people across ages (dated by TCRdb to 2014 to 2015). Libraries came from 5' RACE. These reads were obtained on an Illumina HiSeq 2500. The second PCR ran for roughly 7 to 12 cycles and used a J-beta primer mix along with a sample-barcoded 5' primer. TCRdb reprocessed the public reads (quality trimming at Q25 with fastp, clone calling with MiXCR) and kept in-frame beta chains. Each CDR3 protein gets just one entry, which takes the most common genes and DNA from the rows behind it. Recorded for this sample are roughly 550,000 distinct CDR3 sequences; less than 25% of them occurred a single time. The ten largest account for just over 8.5% of the sample. This sample was also put to use in a study of T cells of mothers and their children.

Sequencing input: blood. These receptors all come from a boy aged 10-17 years in good health.

This chain joins TRBV10-3 and TRBJ1-1; D ambiguous. This CDR3 spans 13 amino acids. Germline CDR1 is ENHRY and CDR2 is SYGVKD. The V end was cut by 10 bases, the J end by 3 bases, with 15 bases between. The CDR3 bases are TGTGCCACCGAGGACGGGTTGGACACTGAAGCTTTCTTT. Amino acid sequence: CATEDGLDTEAFF.

Comment on this clonotype: A much larger clone lies one base from this, so it may be a read error. CDR3 nucleotide sequence: TGTGCCGGCAGCCAAGAGAAGGGGAACTATGGCTACACCTTC. Its translation is CAGSQEKGNYGYTF. This chain connects TRBV4-2 to TRBJ1-2; a possible D gene is TRBD1 (5 bases). The CDR3 extends over 14 amino acids. Germline CDR1 reads LGHNA; CDR2 reads YNFKEQ.

This chain connects TRBV15 to TRBJ1-1; a weak D match, TRBD1 (5 bases). CDR1 is LNHNV, CDR2 YYDKDF, per germline (reference sequence). V shed 8 bases and J shed 3 bases, with 13 bases lying between them. This CDR3 has 13 residues. CDR3 protein: CATLGLPDTEAFF. The CDR3 DNA reads as TGTGCCACCTTGGGGCTTCCCGACACTGAAGCTTTCTTT.

In its sample, this clonotype was seen a few times. V usage is TRBV6-2 or TRBV6-3 and J usage is TRBJ2-7; D ambiguous. The CDR3 is 13 amino acids. Per germline, CDR1 MNHEY and CDR2 SVGEGT. V was clipped by 7 bases and J by 1 base, with 11 bases between them. The DNA of the CDR3 is TGTGCCAGCAAGCTTCCGGGTTCCTACGAGCAGTACTTC. Translated: CASKLPGSYEQYF.

The genes are TRBV20-1 and TRBJ2-1; TRBD2 aligns across 9 bases. CDR1 DFQATT and CDR2 SNEGSKA come from the germline V gene (reference sequence). The trim removed 3 bases at V and 6 bases at J, leaving 6 bases unmatched. CDR3 length: 14 amino acids. This chain's CDR3 is CSASGGRVGNEQFF. As DNA, the CDR3 is TGCAGTGCTAGCGGCGGGAGGGTCGGCAATGAGCAGTTCTTC.